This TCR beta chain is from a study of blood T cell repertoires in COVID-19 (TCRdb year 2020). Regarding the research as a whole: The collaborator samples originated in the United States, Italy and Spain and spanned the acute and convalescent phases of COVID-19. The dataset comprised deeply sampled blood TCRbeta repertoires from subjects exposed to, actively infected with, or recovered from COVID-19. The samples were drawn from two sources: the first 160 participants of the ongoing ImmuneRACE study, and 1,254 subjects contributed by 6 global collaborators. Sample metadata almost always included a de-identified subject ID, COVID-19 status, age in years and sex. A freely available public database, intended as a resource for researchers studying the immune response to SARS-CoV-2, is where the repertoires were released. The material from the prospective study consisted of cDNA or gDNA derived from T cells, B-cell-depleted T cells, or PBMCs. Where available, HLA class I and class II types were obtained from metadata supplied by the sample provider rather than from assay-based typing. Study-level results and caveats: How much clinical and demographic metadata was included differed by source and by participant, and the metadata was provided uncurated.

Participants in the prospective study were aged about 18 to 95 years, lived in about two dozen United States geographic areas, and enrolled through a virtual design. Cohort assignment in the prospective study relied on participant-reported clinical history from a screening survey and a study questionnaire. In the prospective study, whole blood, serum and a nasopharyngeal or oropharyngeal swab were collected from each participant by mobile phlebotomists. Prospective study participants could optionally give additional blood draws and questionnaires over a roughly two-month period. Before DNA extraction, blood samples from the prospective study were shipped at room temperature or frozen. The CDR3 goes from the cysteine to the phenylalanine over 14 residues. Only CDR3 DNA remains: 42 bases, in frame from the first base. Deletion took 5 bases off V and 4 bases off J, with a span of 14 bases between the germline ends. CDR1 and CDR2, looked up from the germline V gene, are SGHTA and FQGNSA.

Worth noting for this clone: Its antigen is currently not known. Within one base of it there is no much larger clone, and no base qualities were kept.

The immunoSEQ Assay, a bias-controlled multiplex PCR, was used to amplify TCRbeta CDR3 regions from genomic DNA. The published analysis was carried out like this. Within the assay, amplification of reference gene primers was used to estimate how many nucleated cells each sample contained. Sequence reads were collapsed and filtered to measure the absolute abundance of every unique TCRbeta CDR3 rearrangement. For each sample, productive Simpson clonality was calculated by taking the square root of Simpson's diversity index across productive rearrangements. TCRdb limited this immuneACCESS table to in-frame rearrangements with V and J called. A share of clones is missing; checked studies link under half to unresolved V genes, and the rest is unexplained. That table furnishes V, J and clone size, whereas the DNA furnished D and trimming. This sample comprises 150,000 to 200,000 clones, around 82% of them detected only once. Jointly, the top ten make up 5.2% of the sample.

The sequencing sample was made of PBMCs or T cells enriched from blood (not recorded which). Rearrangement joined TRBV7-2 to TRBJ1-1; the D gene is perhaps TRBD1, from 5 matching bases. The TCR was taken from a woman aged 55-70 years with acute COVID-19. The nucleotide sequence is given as TGTGCCAGCAGCCCCTTTAATAGGGGCACTGAAGCTTTCTTT. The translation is CASSPFNRGTEAFF.